The 14 T cell receptor beta chains listed next were all sequenced from one sample in a study of CD8+ T cells in alopecia areata. Time point of the sample: mouse skin at time of skin grafting. cDNA serving as the sequencing template came from extracted, reverse transcribed RNA. The method was immunoSEQ multiplex PCR; TCRdb's version includes in-frame clones alone and lacks a portion of them. The profile covers about 1,800 clones, none occurring a single time. The sequencing used skin, collected at week 0. These receptors were collected from a C3H/HeJ mouse with alopecia areata. Mouse strain MHC haplotype: H2-k.

This clone rates as medium-sized (0.01 to 0.1%). The gene names here belong to mouse. The read halts 4 residues ahead of the CDR3 end, with the missing end drawn from the germline J gene. The chain is built from TRBV5 and TRBJ1-1, with 8 bases that match TRBD1. With 0 bases clipped from V and 1 base from J, the junction kept 1 base outside the gene matches. Germline loops: CDR1 LGHNA, CDR2 YNLKQL (reference sequence). The CDR3 length is 15 residues. Partial CDR3 DNA: TGTGCCAGCAGCCAAGAAGGACAGGGAAACACA. This gives the protein CASSQEGQGNT. The CDR3 in full is CASSQEGQGNTEVFF.

There are a few counts of this clone. At one of its ends the junction is not consistent with the germline gene, which may arise from a read error. Genes here carry mouse names. The read gets to within 4 residues of the CDR3 end, and the germline J gene fills in the rest. The chain carries TRBV13-1 and TRBJ2-3; maybe TRBD1 (5 bases). Germline V lookup: CDR1 NSHNY, CDR2 SYGAGN. The CDR3 runs to 15 residues. The CDR3 loop reads CACSEGEPSAETLYF. Incomplete CDR3 DNA: TGTGCCTGCAGTGAAGGGGAGCCTAGTGCAGAA.

This clone is classed as medium-sized. Germline and genes: mouse. The observed sequence ends 4 residues before the CDR3 terminus, with the missing tail filled in from the germline J gene. The genes are TRBV5 and TRBJ2-5, with 10 bases fitting TRBD2. The CDR3 extends over 16 amino acids. The ends lost 2 bases at V and 0 bases at J; junction bases unmatched: 2. In germline, CDR1 is LGHNA, CDR2 YNLKQL (reference sequence). The CDR3 is CASSQRLGGNQDTQYF. The CDR3 DNA, read in part, is TGTGCCAGCAGCCAACGACTGGGGGGTAACCAAGAC.

This clone was seen ten or more times. Each gene name is a mouse one. The missing CDR3 end, 4 residues past where the read stops, is filled in from the germline J gene. The chain combines TRBV29 with TRBJ2-7; the D is unclear. The ends were cut back, 2 bases at V and 3 bases at J, with 5 bases in the middle. The CDR3 is 12 amino acids. Germline-derived CDR1 and CDR2 are MSHET and SYDVDS. Partial CDR3 DNA: TGTGCTAGCAGTTTAAACAACTAT. Translated: CASSLNNY. The CDR3 in full is CASSLNNYEQYF.

This clone ranks as medium-sized. The gene names here belong to mouse. From the germline J gene comes the end of the CDR3, since the read stops 4 residues before it. The chain employs TRBV14 and TRBJ2-7; 10 bases line up with TRBD2. The CDR3 totals 13 residues. In germline, CDR1 is SGHDT, CDR2 FRDEAV. CDR3 region: CASSTGLGYEQYF. Incomplete CDR3 DNA: TGTGCCAGCAGCACGGGACTGGGGTAT.

This clone came up many times. Gene names and germline refer to mouse. The observed sequence ends 4 residues before the CDR3 terminus, with the missing tail filled in from the germline J gene. The chain joins TRBV13-3 to TRBJ1-1, with D possibly TRBD1 on 5 matching bases. This CDR3 contains 12 residues. The germline CDR1 and CDR2 sequences are NNHDY and SYVADS. The CDR3 is CASSDLGAEVFF. The DNA read from the CDR3 is TGTGCCAGCAGTGATTTGGGGGCA.

By sample fraction, this clone is medium-sized. Mouse gene names apply. The sequenced fragment ends 4 residues before the CDR3 boundary, so the rest is inferred from the germline J gene. The chain uses TRBV5 and TRBJ2-7; 11 nucleotides line up with TRBD2. Germline values: CDR1 LGHNA, CDR2 YNLKQL (reference sequence). This CDR3 comprises 16 residues. CDR3: CASSQGPGTGGYEQYF. CDR3 bases read: TGTGCCAGCAGCCAAGGCCCTGGGACTGGGGGATAT.

In its sample, this clone is medium-sized. Gene names are mouse gene names. The CDR3 goes on 4 residues after the read ends, and that part is filled in from the germline J gene. J is TRBJ2-5 and V is TRBV13-1, with 13 bases fitting TRBD2. There are 16 residues in the CDR3. Trimming removed 3 bases from V and 2 bases from J; junction bases left unmatched: 3. Germline V gene lookup returns CDR1 NSHNY and CDR2 SYGAGN. CDR3 sequence: CASSGTGGASQDTQYF. The DNA read from the CDR3 is TGTGCCAGCAGTGGGACTGGGGGGGCGAGCCAAGAC.

By frequency in the sample, this clone is medium-sized. The gene symbols are mouse symbols. From the germline J gene comes the end of the CDR3, since the read stops 4 residues before it. V is TRBV13-2 and J is TRBJ2-2, with a tentative D call TRBD1 (6 bases). V lost 0 bases to trimming and J lost 4 bases, with 13 bases between them. The CDR3 has 16 amino acids. In germline, CDR1 is NNHNN, CDR2 SYGAGS (reference sequence). CDR3 loop: CASGDAGEEGTGQLYF. CDR3 bases read: TGTGCCAGCGGTGATGCAGGGGAGGAGGGCACCGGG.

This clone is categorized as medium-sized. All gene names here are mouse names. The sequence runs out 4 residues before the end of the CDR3; the remainder is reconstructed from the germline J gene. The rearrangement uses TRBV19 and TRBJ2-1; TRBD2 aligns across 10 bases. CDR3 length: 15 residues. Trimming took 4 bases from V and 2 from J; bases not matched to a gene: 3. CDR1 is FNHDT and CDR2 is SITEND in the germline V gene (reference sequence). CDR3 sequence reads: CASSPDWGDYAEQFF. Incomplete CDR3 DNA: TGTGCCAGCAGTCCAGACTGGGGGGACTATGCT.

This clone was detected ten times or more. The gene symbols are mouse symbols. The read halts 4 residues ahead of the CDR3 end, with the missing end drawn from the germline J gene. This chain links TRBV13-2 with TRBJ2-2; 10 positions match TRBD1. The CDR3 runs to 16 residues. The V segment lost 0 bases and the J segment 3 bases; nucleotides outside the gene matches: 2. Germline values: CDR1 NNHNN, CDR2 SYGAGS (reference sequence). CDR3 DNA (partial): TGTGCCAGCGGTGATGCTGGGACAGGGGACACCGGG. Amino acid sequence: CASGDAGTGDTG. The whole CDR3 protein reads CASGDAGTGDTGQLYF.

This clone qualifies as medium-sized. Here the gene names and germline are mouse. CDR3 sequence: CASGGLYAEQFF. The covered CDR3 bases are TGTGCCAGCGGGGGACTGTATGCT. The chain joins TRBV13-2 to TRBJ2-1, with TRBD2 matching 7 bases. The read falls 4 residues short of the CDR3 end, and the missing part is taken from the germline J gene. Germline trimming cut 5 bases from V and 4 bases from J; bases unmatched to any gene: 0. This CDR3 contains 12 residues. Germline V lookup: CDR1 NNHNN, CDR2 SYGAGS (reference sequence).

In its sample, this clone is medium-sized (0.01 to 0.1%). Mouse germline and gene names are used. The CDR3 reads CASSLEGYEQYF. CDR3 DNA, as far as it was read: TGTGCTAGCAGTTTAGAGGGTTAT. The chain uses TRBV29 and TRBJ2-7; D is unresolved. Sequencing ends 4 residues short of the CDR3 end; the germline J gene provides the rest. Germline V gives CDR1 MSHET, CDR2 SYDVDS. There are 12 residues in the CDR3.

This clone is medium-sized (0.01 to 0.1%). Gene names and germline refer to mouse. The CDR3 extends 4 residues past the end of the read, so its final part is completed from the germline J gene. The V gene is TRBV1, the J gene TRBJ2-1; D possibly corresponds to TRBD2 (6 bases). Germline V gene lookup returns CDR1 NSQYPW and CDR2 LRSPGD (reference sequence). This CDR3 contains 14 residues. V lost 3 bases, J lost 3 bases, and 9 bases lay in between. CDR3 DNA (partial): TGCACCTGCAGTGCGGGGACTCTCTATGCT. Its protein is CTCSAGTLYA. The complete CDR3 protein is CTCSAGTLYAEQFF.